This T cell receptor beta chain derives from a study of long-term antiretroviral therapy in people with HIV. Overall study: The oldest samples precede the 2015 immediate-ART recommendation by about a decade. Study outcomes and limitations: Someone took the blood between about 2003 and 2018, maybe while older ART regimens were in use.

The libraries were made with immunoSEQ v3.0 at survey level. Generated by immunoSEQ multiplex PCR, the TCRdb table keeps only in-frame clones and is missing some. The sample consists of 20,000 to 30,000 clones, around 88% of them appearing once. Points on this clone: Its specificity is not known.

V lost 3 bases and J lost 5; bases outside the gene matches: 8. The CDR3 is 16 residues long. Germline CDR1 and CDR2: KGHSH and LQKENI. This chain connects TRBV18 to TRBJ2-2, with TRBD1 matching over 8 bases. The sequences come from unsorted PBMCs, collected around 4.5 years after starting antiretroviral therapy. The TCR comes from a man under 40 with HIV. The CDR3 bases are TGTGCCAGCTCACCTGGACAGGGAACTACTACCGGGGAGCTGTTTTTT. Amino acids: CASSPGQGTTTGELFF. Drawing the rest from reference TRBV18 and TRBJ2-2, the complete variable domain is NAGVMQNPRHLVRRRGQEARLRCSPMKGHSHVYWYRQLPEEGLKFMVYLQKENIIDESGMPKERFSAEFPKEGPSILRIQQVVRGDSAAYFCASSPGQGTTTGELFFGEGSRLTVL.